This T cell receptor (beta chain) was sequenced for a study of T cell responses to AZD1222 COVID-19 vaccine. TCRdb keeps only in-frame clones here, not all; method: immunoSEQ multiplex PCR. The table lists 100,000 or so clones, around 91% of them singletons, with about 5.5% in the top ten. Germline V gives CDR1 PRHDT, CDR2 FYEKMQ (reference sequence). J lost 3 bases, V lost 5 bases, and 13 bases had no gene match. The CDR3 has 17 amino acids. The specimen was peripheral blood, collected 28 days after the second AZD1222 dose. The sequence was obtained from an adult who received the AZD1222 COVID-19 vaccine. J is TRBJ2-3 and V is TRBV13; 8 bases match TRBD2. DNA for the CDR3: TGTGCCAGCAGCCGAACACCCGGGGGGGCGGGGACAGATACGCAGTATTTT. This codes for CASSRTPGGAGTDTQYF.